This T cell receptor beta chain was profiled in a study of blood T cell repertoires in COVID-19. Study at large: Acute and convalescent COVID-19 specimens originated in the United States, Italy and Spain. PBMCs, B-cell-depleted T cells, or T cells were the source of the cDNA or gDNA that made up the material.

Enrollment of patients from Seattle took place during active infection, with longitudinal follow-up. Trimming took 0 bases from V and 4 from J, leaving 5 bases between them. The length of the CDR3 is 13 residues. Germline values: CDR1 SGHRS, CDR2 YFSETQ. Sequenced by immunoSEQ multiplex PCR; TCRdb stores in-frame clones only, minus some. The repertoire holds approximately 250,000 clones, with roughly 86% as singletons. This TCR was sampled from a woman older than 75 with COVID-19, enrolled during active disease. The specimen was peripheral blood. The chain recombines TRBV5-1 with TRBJ1-5; D is ambiguous. CDR3 residues: CASSLDRNQPQHF. CDR3 coding DNA: TGCGCCAGCAGCTTGGACCGGAATCAGCCCCAGCATTTT. Based on the CDR3 plus reference TRBV5-1 and TRBJ1-5, the full variable domain is KAGVTQTPRYLIKTRGQQVTLSCSPISGHRSVSWYQQTPGQGLQFLFEYFSETQRNKGNFPGRFSGRQFSNSRSEMNVSTLELGDSALYLCASSLDRNQPQHFGDGTRLSIL.